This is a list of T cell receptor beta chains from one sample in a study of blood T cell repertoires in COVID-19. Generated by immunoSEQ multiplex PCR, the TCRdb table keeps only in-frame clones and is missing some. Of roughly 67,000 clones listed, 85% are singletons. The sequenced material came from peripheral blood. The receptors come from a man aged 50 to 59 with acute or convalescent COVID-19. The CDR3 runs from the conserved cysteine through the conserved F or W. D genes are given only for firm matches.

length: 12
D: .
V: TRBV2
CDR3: CASRTGEGEQFF

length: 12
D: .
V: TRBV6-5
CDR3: CASSPMGAVFFF

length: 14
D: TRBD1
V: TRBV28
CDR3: CASSLDRDGQPQHF

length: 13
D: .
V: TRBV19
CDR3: CASSISSGTKAFF

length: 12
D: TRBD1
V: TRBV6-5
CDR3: CASSWTGEKLFF

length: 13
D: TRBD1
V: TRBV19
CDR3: CASRTGLTGTQYF

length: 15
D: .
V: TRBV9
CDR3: CASSVSGTSSYEQYF

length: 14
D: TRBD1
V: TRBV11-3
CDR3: CASSLDGTGAEQYF

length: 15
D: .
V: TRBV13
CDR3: CASSLGQWAGIGYTF

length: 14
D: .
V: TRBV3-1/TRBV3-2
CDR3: CASSQGSGAETQYF